A selection of T cell receptor beta chains follows, all from one sample in a study of CD8+ T cells in alopecia areata. Sequencing was performed with immunoSEQ multiplex PCR; in TCRdb, only in-frame clones are kept and a portion is missing. The table shows around 120,000 clones, with about two fifths occurring only once. The sequenced material came from CD4+ T cells sorted from blood. The receptors here all came from a human donor with alopecia areata. Each CDR3 is given with its conserved first and last residue. The D gene is left open where the match is weak. Only part of the rows carry a size: once, few, many, or a class if the clone is expanded.

v_call	d_call	clone_size	j_call	cdr3_aa	cdr3_nt
TRBV7-2	TRBD1	many	TRBJ1-6	CASSFSGQGYSPLHF	TGTGCCAGCAGCTTTTCCGGACAGGGTTATTCACCCCTCCACTTT
TRBV23-1	-	few	TRBJ2-7	CASSQWGPGAVEQYF	TGCGCCAGCAGTCAATGGGGCCCGGGGGCGGTCGAGCAGTACTTC
TRBV25-1	TRBD2	-	TRBJ2-3	CASSGSSGRAVVDTQYF	TGTGCCAGCAGCGGTTCGAGCGGGAGGGCCGTGGTAGATACGCAGTATTTT
TRBV12-5	TRBD2	-	TRBJ2-5	CASGLGLAVGETQYF	TGTGCTAGTGGACTGGGACTAGCGGTTGGGGAGACCCAGTACTTC
TRBV7-2	-	few	TRBJ1-5	CASSLGPVGGQPQHF	TGTGCCAGCAGCTTGGGACCGGTCGGTGGTCAGCCCCAGCATTTT
TRBV28	-	-	TRBJ2-7	CASSSWRVGTYEQYF	TGTGCCAGCAGTTCGTGGAGAGTCGGGACCTACGAGCAGTACTTC
TRBV15	-	few	TRBJ2-7	CATSRGSGSSYEQYF	TGTGCCACCAGCAGAGGTAGCGGAAGCTCCTACGAGCAGTACTTC
TRBV7-2	-	-	TRBJ2-1	CASSSGVYNEQFF	TGTGCCAGCAGCTCAGGGGTATACAATGAGCAGTTCTTC
TRBV19	-	few	TRBJ2-1	CASSPAAGDEQFF	TGTGCCAGTAGCCCGGCCGCAGGGGATGAGCAGTTCTTC
TRBV29-1	-	-	TRBJ1-2	CSDYRDIQYGYTF	TGCAGCGACTACCGGGACATACAATATGGCTACACCTTC
TRBV30	-	-	TRBJ2-7	CAWSEGTPSEQYF	TGTGCCTGGAGTGAAGGGACCCCGTCCGAGCAGTACTTC
TRBV2	-	few	TRBJ1-5	CASSENLQTNQPQHF	TGTGCCAGCAGTGAAAATCTACAGACCAATCAGCCCCAGCATTTT
TRBV4-2	TRBD2	-	TRBJ2-2	CASSRTSGAGTGELFF	TGTGCCAGCAGCCGGACTAGCGGGGCTGGGACCGGGGAGCTGTTTTTT
TRBV28	-	-	TRBJ1-1	CASSDRTSYFF	TGTGCCAGCAGTGACAGGACCAGCTATTTCTTT
TRBV19	-	few	TRBJ2-6	CASSIGSGRSGANVLTF	TGTGCCAGTAGTATAGGGTCGGGCCGCTCTGGGGCCAACGTCCTGACTTTC
TRBV29-1	TRBD1	-	TRBJ2-7	CSAVNRDRGTYEQYF	TGCAGCGCGGTAAACCGGGACAGGGGTACCTACGAGCAGTACTTC
TRBV29-1	-	-	TRBJ2-2	CSVQGANTGELFF	TGCAGCGTTCAAGGCGCTAACACCGGGGAGCTGTTTTTT
TRBV28	TRBD2	-	TRBJ2-7	CASNRPGGPEQYF	TGTGCCAGCAATAGGCCGGGGGGGCCCGAGCAGTACTTC
TRBV29-1	TRBD1	-	TRBJ2-7	CSVTVTGTFYEQYF	TGCAGCGTCACGGTGACAGGGACGTTTTACGAGCAGTACTTC
TRBV4-1	TRBD1	few	TRBJ1-2	CASSEGAGYGYTF	TGCGCCAGCAGCGAGGGGGCGGGGTATGGCTACACCTTC
TRBV5-4	-	-	TRBJ1-3	CASSLGRQGFNTIYF	TGTGCCAGCAGCTTGGGCCGGCAGGGGTTCAACACCATATATTTT
TRBV30	-	-	TRBJ1-2	CAWSSGTDLSYTF	TGTGCCTGGAGTTCCGGGACTGACTTAAGCTACACCTTC
TRBV4-3	-	-	TRBJ2-5	CASSQQGGQETQYF	TGCGCCAGCAGCCAACAGGGGGGACAAGAGACCCAGTACTTC
TRBV5-1	-	-	TRBJ2-2	CASSPLSVSGELFF	TGCGCCAGCAGCCCCCTTTCAGTTTCCGGGGAGCTGTTTTTT
TRBV4-3	-	-	TRBJ2-7	CASSPRTPADEQYF	TGCGCCAGCAGCCCCCGGACCCCGGCCGACGAGCAGTACTTC
TRBV6-5	TRBD1	-	TRBJ1-4	CASSPDRGNEKLFF	TGTGCCAGCAGTCCGGACAGGGGAAATGAAAAACTGTTTTTT
TRBV28	TRBD2	few	TRBJ2-1	CASSLSSGSTDEQFF	TGTGCCAGCAGTTTATCCAGCGGGAGTACAGATGAGCAGTTCTTC
TRBV2	-	once	TRBJ1-2	CASSGQNYGYTF	TGTGCCAGCAGTGGACAGAACTATGGCTACACCTTC
TRBV29-1	-	many	TRBJ2-3	CSVEKGPDTQYF	TGCAGCGTTGAAAAGGGCCCAGATACGCAGTATTTT
TRBV29-1	TRBD1	few	TRBJ1-4	CSAEDREDEKLFF	TGCAGCGCCGAGGACAGGGAGGATGAAAAACTGTTTTTT
TRBV29-1	-	few	TRBJ1-2	CSVEDGNYGYTF	TGCAGCGTTGAAGACGGGAACTATGGCTACACCTTC
TRBV28	TRBD1	-	TRBJ1-2	CASKGTAWGYTF	TGTGCCAGTAAAGGGACAGCCTGGGGCTACACCTTC
TRBV11-2	TRBD2	-	TRBJ2-7	CASSSGLTGREQYF	TGTGCCAGCAGCTCGGGACTAACCGGTAGGGAGCAGTACTTC
TRBV29-1	-	few	TRBJ1-2	CSVLGRNYGYTF	TGCAGCGTCCTCGGGCGGAACTATGGCTACACCTTC
TRBV28	TRBD2	-	TRBJ2-1	CASGGTSLNEQFF	TGTGCCAGCGGAGGGACTAGTCTGAATGAGCAGTTCTTC
TRBV9	-	-	TRBJ2-1	CASSVRDLDYNEQFF	TGTGCCAGCAGCGTAAGGGACCTTGACTACAATGAGCAGTTCTTC
TRBV6-4	-	few	TRBJ2-3	CASSDRQGRTDTQYF	TGTGCCAGCAGTGACAGGCAGGGACGCACAGATACGCAGTATTTT
TRBV29-1	-	few	TRBJ2-5	CSVGPGGETQYF	TGCAGCGTTGGTCCAGGGGGGGAGACCCAGTACTTC
TRBV29-1	-	-	TRBJ2-4	CSVERGDIQYF	TGCAGCGTTGAACGAGGGGACATTCAGTACTTC
TRBV10-3	TRBD1	-	TRBJ2-3	CAISDRTGPDTQYF	TGTGCCATCAGTGACCGGACAGGGCCAGATACGCAGTATTTT
TRBV30	-	-	TRBJ2-4	CAWSVRRVDIQYF	TGTGCCTGGAGTGTACGAAGGGTAGACATTCAGTACTTC
TRBV30	-	-	TRBJ2-7	CAWGTRVYEQYF	TGTGCCTGGGGGACCAGGGTCTACGAGCAGTACTTC
TRBV30	-	-	TRBJ2-5	CAWSSAETQYF	TGTGCCTGGAGTTCCGCGGAGACCCAGTACTTC
TRBV29-1	-	-	TRBJ1-1	CSVEGRTNTEAFF	TGCAGCGTCGAGGGTAGGACTAACACTGAAGCTTTCTTT
TRBV29-1	-	few	TRBJ2-1	CSGTGGRGNEQFF	TGCAGCGGGACTGGGGGGAGAGGGAATGAGCAGTTCTTC
TRBV29-1	-	-	TRBJ2-5	CSVSVGSQETQYF	TGCAGCGTCTCCGTGGGCAGCCAAGAGACCCAGTACTTC
TRBV6-5	TRBD2	few	TRBJ2-7	CASSSDSGRARNEQYF	TGTGCCAGCAGTTCGGATAGCGGGAGGGCTAGAAACGAGCAGTACTTC
TRBV29-1	-	few	TRBJ2-3	CSVGGINRVPTDTQYF	TGCAGCGTAGGCGGAATTAACAGGGTCCCCACAGATACGCAGTATTTT
TRBV14	TRBD1	few	TRBJ1-2	CASSQTGGGGYTF	TGTGCCAGCAGCCAGACAGGGGGCGGTGGCTACACCTTC